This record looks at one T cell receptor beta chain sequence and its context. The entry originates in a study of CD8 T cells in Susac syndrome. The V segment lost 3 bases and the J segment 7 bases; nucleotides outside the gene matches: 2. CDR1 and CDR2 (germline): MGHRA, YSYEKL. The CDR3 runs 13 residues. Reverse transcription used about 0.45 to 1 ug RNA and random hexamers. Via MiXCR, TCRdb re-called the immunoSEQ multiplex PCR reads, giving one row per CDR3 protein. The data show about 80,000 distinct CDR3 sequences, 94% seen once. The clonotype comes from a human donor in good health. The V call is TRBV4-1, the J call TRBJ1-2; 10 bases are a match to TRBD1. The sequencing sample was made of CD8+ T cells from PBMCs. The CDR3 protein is CASSQGQGIGYTF. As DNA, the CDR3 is TGCGCCAGCAGCCAGGGACAGGGGATTGGCTACACCTTC.